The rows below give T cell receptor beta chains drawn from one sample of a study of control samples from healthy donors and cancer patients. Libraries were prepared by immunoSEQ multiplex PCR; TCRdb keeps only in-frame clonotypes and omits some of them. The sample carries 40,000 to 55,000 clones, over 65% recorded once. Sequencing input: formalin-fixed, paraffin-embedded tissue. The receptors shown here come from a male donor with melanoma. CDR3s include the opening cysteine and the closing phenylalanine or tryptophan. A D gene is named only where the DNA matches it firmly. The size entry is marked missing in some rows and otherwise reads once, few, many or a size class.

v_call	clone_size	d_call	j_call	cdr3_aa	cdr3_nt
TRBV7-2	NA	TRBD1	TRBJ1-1	CASSHRQGGTEAFF	TGTGCCAGCAGCCATCGACAGGGAGGGACTGAAGCTTTCTTT
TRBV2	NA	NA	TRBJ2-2	CASSDRGAGELFF	TGTGCCAGCAGTGACAGGGGAGCCGGGGAGCTGTTTTTT
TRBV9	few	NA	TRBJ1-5	CASSVGPGVSQPQHF	TGTGCCAGCAGCGTAGGTCCGGGGGTGAGTCAGCCCCAGCATTTT
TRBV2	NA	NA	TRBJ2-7	CASSDWGSSSSYEQYF	TGTGCCAGCAGTGATTGGGGTAGCTCCAGCTCCTACGAGCAGTACTTC
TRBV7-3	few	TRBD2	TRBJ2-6	CASSSRLAGYAGANVLTF	TGTGCCAGCAGCTCCCGACTAGCGGGGTATGCTGGGGCCAACGTCCTGACTTTC
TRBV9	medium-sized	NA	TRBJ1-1	CASSVVTNTEAFF	TGTGCCAGCAGCGTTGTCACTAACACTGAAGCTTTCTTT
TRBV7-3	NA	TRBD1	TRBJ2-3	CASSLGGQGADTQYF	TGTGCCAGCAGCTTAGGTGGACAGGGTGCAGATACGCAGTATTTT
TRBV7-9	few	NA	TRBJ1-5	CASSPGVWQPQHF	TGTGCCAGCAGCCCCGGTGTTTGGCAGCCCCAGCATTTT
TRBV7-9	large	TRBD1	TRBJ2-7	CASSGSRGPSYEQYF	TGTGCCAGCAGCGGAAGTAGGGGGCCGTCCTACGAGCAGTACTTC
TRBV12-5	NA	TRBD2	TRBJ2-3	CASGFMAGLAGHTQYF	TGTGCTAGTGGTTTCATGGCGGGACTAGCGGGGCATACGCAGTATTTT
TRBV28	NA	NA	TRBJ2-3	CASSQGGGPNTQYF	TGTGCCAGCAGCCAGGGGGGGGGCCCGAATACGCAGTATTTT
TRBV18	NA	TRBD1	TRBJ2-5	CASSPGQVGTQYF	TGTGCCAGCTCACCGGGACAGGTGGGGACCCAGTACTTC
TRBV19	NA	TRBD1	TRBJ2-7	CASTYSFGQGYEQYF	TGTGCCAGTACCTACTCGTTTGGACAGGGCTACGAGCAGTACTTC
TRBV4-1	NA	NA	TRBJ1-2	CASTPGTADDYGYTF	TGCGCCAGCACCCCCGGGACCGCGGACGACTATGGCTACACCTTC
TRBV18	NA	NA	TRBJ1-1	CASRQGQNTEAFF	TGTGCCAGTCGTCAGGGACAGAACACTGAAGCTTTCTTT
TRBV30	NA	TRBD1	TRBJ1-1	CAWSLRDSTEAFF	TGTGCCTGGAGTTTGAGGGACAGCACTGAAGCTTTCTTT
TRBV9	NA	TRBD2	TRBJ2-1	CASSDELASGKNNEQFF	TGTGCCAGCAGTGACGAGTTGGCTAGCGGGAAGAACAATGAGCAGTTCTTC
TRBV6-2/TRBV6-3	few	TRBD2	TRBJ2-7	CASSPRLAGDEQYF	TGTGCCAGCAGTCCGAGACTAGCGGGGGACGAGCAGTACTTC
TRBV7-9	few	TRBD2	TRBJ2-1	CASSFSSSGSYNEQFF	TGTGCCAGCAGCTTCTCCTCTAGCGGCTCCTACAATGAGCAGTTCTTC
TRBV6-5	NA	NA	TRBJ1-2	CASSDSMNYGYTF	TGTGCCAGCAGTGACTCGATGAACTATGGCTACACCTTC
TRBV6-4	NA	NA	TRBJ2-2	CASSDSGGGRAGELFF	TGTGCCAGCAGTGACTCGGGAGGGGGTCGAGCCGGGGAGTTGTTTTTT
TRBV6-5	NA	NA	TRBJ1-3	CASSRSNTIYF	TGTGCCAGCAGTAGGTCAAACACCATATATTTT
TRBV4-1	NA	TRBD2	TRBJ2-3	CASSQGPAGGREDTQYF	TGCGCCAGCAGCCAAGGCCCGGCGGGAGGAAGGGAAGATACGCAGTATTTT
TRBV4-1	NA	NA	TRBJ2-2	CASSQDGGPGELFF	TGCGCCAGCAGCCAAGACGGGGGTCCCGGGGAGCTGTTTTTT
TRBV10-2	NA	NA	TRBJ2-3	CASRILHTDTQYF	TGCGCCAGCAGGATCTTACACACAGATACGCAGTATTTT
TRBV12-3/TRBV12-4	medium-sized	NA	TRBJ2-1	CASSLGLPEQFF	TGTGCCAGCAGCCTGGGACTCCCTGAGCAGTTCTTC
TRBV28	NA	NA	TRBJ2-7	CASSSGTAGSEAYEQYF	TGTGCCAGCAGTTCGGGAACGGCGGGGTCAGAGGCCTACGAGCAGTACTTC
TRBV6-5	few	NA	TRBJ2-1	CASSPDIWADEQFF	TGTGCCAGCAGTCCTGACATCTGGGCAGACGAGCAGTTCTTC
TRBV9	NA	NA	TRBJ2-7	CASSVGLDPVYEQYF	TGTGCCAGCAGCGTGGGGCTGGACCCGGTCTACGAGCAGTACTTC
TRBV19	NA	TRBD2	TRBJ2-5	CASSMRSGSGETQYF	TGTGCCAGTAGTATGAGGAGCGGGAGCGGGGAGACCCAGTACTTC
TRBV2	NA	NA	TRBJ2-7	CASRGDGYSYEQYF	TGTGCCAGCAGGGGGGACGGTTACTCCTACGAGCAGTACTTC
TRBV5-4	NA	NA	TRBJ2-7	CASSFTGEGEQYF	TGTGCCAGCAGCTTCACAGGGGAGGGCGAGCAGTACTTC
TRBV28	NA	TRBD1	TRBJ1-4	CASSLPGQGIEKLFF	TGTGCCAGCAGTTTACCGGGACAGGGGATTGAAAAACTGTTTTTT
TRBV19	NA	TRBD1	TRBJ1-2	CATGTGTESYGYTF	TGTGCCACCGGGACCGGGACAGAGAGCTATGGCTACACCTTC
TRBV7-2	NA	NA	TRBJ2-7	CASSPGFSKHYEQYF	TGTGCCAGCAGCCCGGGATTCTCTAAGCACTACGAGCAGTACTTC
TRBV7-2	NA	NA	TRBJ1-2	CASSQGGGGAYGYTF	TGTGCCAGCAGCCAAGGGGGAGGGGGGGCGTATGGCTACACCTTC
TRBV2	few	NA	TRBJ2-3	CASQGTDTQYF	TGTGCCAGCCAGGGCACAGATACGCAGTATTTT
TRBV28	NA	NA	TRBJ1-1	CASSLSGARNTEAFF	TGTGCCAGCAGTTTATCGGGGGCCAGGAACACTGAAGCTTTCTTT
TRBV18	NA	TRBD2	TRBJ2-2	CASSPGLARNTGELFF	TGTGCCAGCTCACCAGGACTAGCCCGGAACACCGGGGAGCTGTTTTTT
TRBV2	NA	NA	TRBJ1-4	CASSESRNEKLFF	TGTGCCAGCAGTGAAAGCCGGAATGAAAAACTGTTTTTT